This paragraph covers one TCR beta chain sequence. The antigen is not known. This entry comes from a study of cytomegalovirus exposure and HLA in healthy donors. PCR used 60 Vbeta primers and 13 Jbeta primers. Repertoires were generated with immunoSEQ multiplex PCR, while TCRdb's copy carries only in-frame clones and drops some. The repertoire holds about 140,000 clones, with more than 60% as singletons. Whole-study results and caveats: Analysis was carried out at a later point, and it linked a missense DCLRE1C variant to TCR beta V- and J-gene trimming. In a later analysis, at a false discovery rate of 0.05, roughly 17,000 TCR beta sequences matched HLA alleles.

The length of the CDR3 is 14 residues. V shed 3 bases and J shed 0 bases, with 9 bases lying between them. The germline V gene encodes CDR1 LNHNV and CDR2 YYDKDF (reference sequence). The chain is built from TRBV15 and TRBJ2-7; D gene uncertain. The material sequenced was PBMCs. This clonotype originated in a woman aged 60-75 years in good health and CMV-seronegative. This chain's CDR3 is CATSRGASSYEQYF. CDR3 in DNA: TGTGCCACCAGCAGGGGCGCGAGCTCCTACGAGCAGTACTTC.